These 28 T cell receptor beta chains were all obtained from the same sample, sequenced in a study of blood T cells in healthy people across ages. Sample-barcoded 5' priming and a J-beta primer mix drove a second PCR of about 7 to 11 cycles. TCRdb itself ran the 5' RACE reads through MiXCR, one entry per CDR3 protein. This sample carries around 1,000,000 distinct CDR3 sequences, more than 30% of them seen once, and the ten largest clones take roughly 14%. The source material was blood. The origin of the receptors is a man aged 18 to 30 in good health.

The DNA of the CDR3 is TGTGCCAGCAGTTTACTCCGGACAGGGGCCTGCGAGCAGTACTTC. Translating it yields CASSLLRTGACEQYF. The chain couples TRBV12-3 or TRBV12-4 to TRBJ2-7; 9 positions agree with TRBD1. The J segment lost 6 bases and the V segment lost 2 bases, leaving 8 bases of the junction unmatched. The CDR3 runs to 15 residues.

This clonotype was counted at least ten times. Mismatch with germline at one junction end may stem from a read error. The rearrangement uses TRBV7-2 and TRBJ2-3; possible D gene TRBD2, 6 bases. CDR3 size: 14 residues. Looked up from germline, CDR1 is SGHTA and CDR2 is FQGNSA. CDR3 sequence (DNA): TGCGCCAGCAGCCCGGGACTTCCCACAGATACGCAGTATTTT. Protein product: CASSPGLPTDTQYF.

This clonotype was seen more than once but under ten times. V gene TRBV5-1 combines with J gene TRBJ2-1; TRBD2 agrees at 7 bases. Germline assignment: CDR1 SGHRS and CDR2 YFSETQ. This CDR3 is 11 amino acids long. Trimming removed 7 bases from V and 10 bases from J; junction bases left unmatched: 5. CDR3 nucleotide sequence: TGCGCCAGCTCCGCGGGGGTCGAGCAGTTCTTC. Residues: CASSAGVEQFF.

Here the CDR3 DNA reads TGTGCCAGCAGTGATGTGGTAGGGGTCAACTACAATGAGCAGTTCTTC. Its translation: CASSDVVGVNYNEQFF. The V call is TRBV6-1, the J call TRBJ2-1, with a possible D match to TRBD1 (5 bases). With 3 bases removed from V and 3 bases from J, the gap between germline ends came to 15 bases. This CDR3 has 16 amino acids. Germline V gene sequence: CDR1 MNHNS, CDR2 SASEGT.

V and J are TRBV5-1 and TRBJ1-2, with D unclear. Germline V CDR1 and CDR2: SGHRS, YFSETQ. The CDR3 spans 15 residues. V lost 2 bases to trimming and J lost 0 bases, with 11 bases between them. In DNA form, the CDR3 reads TGCGCCAGCAGCTTTACGTTGACGGCTAACTATGGCTACACCTTC. Its protein product is CASSFTLTANYGYTF.

The rearrangement links TRBV5-1 to TRBJ1-2; possibly TRBD1 for D (6 bases). Germline V CDR1 and CDR2: SGHRS, YFSETQ. CDR3 length: 15 residues. V lost 5 bases and J lost 7, with 21 bases in between. Here the CDR3 reads CASSRTNRDPGGYTF. In DNA form, the CDR3 reads TGCGCCAGCAGTCGCACAAACAGGGACCCCGGTGGCTACACCTTC.

The rearrangement links TRBV7-2 to TRBJ1-1; tentatively, D is TRBD1 (6 bases). V was pared by 7 bases and J by 0 bases, with 12 bases between. CDR1 is SGHTA and CDR2 is FQGNSA in the germline V gene. The CDR3 extends over 14 amino acids. CDR3 nucleotide sequence: TGTGCCAGCAACAGGGTTGGAATGAACACTGAAGCTTTCTTT. Translated, it gives CASNRVGMNTEAFF.

This clonotype has just a few counts. J is TRBJ1-5 and V is TRBV28, with TRBD1 as a possible D gene (6 bases). CDR1 and CDR2 from the germline V gene are MDHEN and SYDVKM. The germline V and J ends were trimmed by 3 bases and 4 bases, with 13 bases remaining between them. The CDR3 has 15 amino acids. CDR3 amino acids: CASSFRFRGNQPQHF. Here the CDR3 DNA reads TGTGCCAGCAGTTTTCGATTCAGGGGAAATCAGCCCCAGCATTTT.

The sample holds a few counts of this clonotype. V gene TRBV6-5 combines with J gene TRBJ2-3; unclear D gene. Germline values: CDR1 MNHEY, CDR2 SVGAGI. V was cut by 0 bases and J by 6 bases, with 13 bases left in between. The CDR3 is 15 amino acids. For the CDR3, the DNA is TGTGCCAGCAGTTACTCGGAGACTCCGAAGGATACGCAGTATTTT. As protein: CASSYSETPKDTQYF.

This clonotype was seen at least ten times. This chain connects TRBV7-2 to TRBJ2-1; D call uncertain. With 0 bases removed from V and 7 bases from J, the gap between germline ends came to 10 bases. Germline CDR1 is SGHTA and CDR2 is FQGNSA. The CDR3 is 14 residues long. In nucleotides, the CDR3 is TGTGCCAGCAGCTTAGCCTTTTCGGAGAATGAGCAGTTCTTC. Its protein product is CASSLAFSENEQFF.

This rearrangement joins TRBV12-3 or TRBV12-4 to TRBJ1-1, with D unresolved. Trimming shortened V by 8 bases and J by 7 bases, and 11 bases separated the two germline ends. The CDR3 totals 11 residues. The chain's CDR3 is CASSCEGEAFF. Here the CDR3 DNA reads TGTGCCAGCTCATGCGAGGGTGAAGCTTTCTTT.

The chain employs TRBV7-3 and TRBJ2-1; 8 positions agree with TRBD1. The V gene's germline CDR1 is SGHTA and CDR2 FQGTGA. V shed 1 base, J shed 0 bases, and the junction held 11 bases outside the gene matches. The CDR3 has 19 residues. The CDR3, as DNA: TGTGCCAGCAGCTTAAGAGGCGGACAGGGCTTAAGCTCCTACAATGAGCAGTTCTTC. This gives the protein CASSLRGGQGLSSYNEQFF.

This clonotype appeared a few times. The V gene is TRBV4-1, the J gene TRBJ1-6, with D possibly matching TRBD1 (5 bases). V shed 1 base and J shed 5 bases, with 15 bases lying between them. CDR1 and CDR2 (germline): MGHRA, YSYEKL. The CDR3 contains 17 residues. The CDR3 reads CASSQGGVTLDNSPLHF. DNA of the CDR3: TGCGCCAGCAGCCAAGGGGGGGTGACACTTGATAATTCACCCCTCCACTTT.

In nucleotides, the CDR3 is TGTGCCAGCAGCCAAGTTAGGGGCAGTGGGTCGGACTATGGCTACACCTTC. It specifies CASSQVRGSGSDYGYTF. The chain uses TRBV4-2 and TRBJ1-2, with a possible D match to TRBD1 (5 bases). There are 17 residues in the CDR3. Trimming removed 1 base from V and 3 bases from J, with 18 bases in between. Germline CDR1 reads LGHNA; CDR2 reads YNFKEQ.

The genes are TRBV20-1 and TRBJ1-2; maybe TRBD1 (5 bases). The CDR3 is made up of 17 amino acids. V was shortened by 7 bases and J by 2 bases, with 26 bases between the two germline ends. In germline, CDR1 is DFQATT, CDR2 SNEGSKA (reference sequence). This CDR3 is CSVGERPGTATNYGYTF. The CDR3 DNA reads as TGCAGTGTAGGCGAACGTCCCGGGACGGCGACGAACTATGGCTACACCTTC.

V is TRBV6-6 and J is TRBJ1-5; weak D call: TRBD1 (5 bases). This CDR3 comprises 18 residues. The V gene's germline CDR1 is MNHNY and CDR2 SVGAGI (reference sequence). Trimming shortened V by 0 bases and J by 2 bases, and 17 bases separated the two germline ends. This CDR3 is CASSYSMRDRYRNQPQHF. Written as DNA, the CDR3 is TGTGCCAGCAGTTACTCCATGCGGGACCGTTATCGCAATCAGCCCCAGCATTTT.

This clonotype was counted a single time. J is TRBJ2-2 and V is TRBV20-1; 13 bases are a match to TRBD2. V was pared by 6 bases and J by 4 bases, with 5 bases of the junction left unmatched. CDR3 length: 15 residues. Germline V gene data show CDR1 as DFQATT and CDR2 as SNEGSKA (reference sequence). CDR3 residues: CSARLAGGSTGELFF. As DNA, the CDR3 is TGCAGTGCAAGACTAGCGGGGGGTAGCACCGGGGAGCTGTTTTTT.

This chain links TRBV5-1 with TRBJ1-4, with D perhaps matching TRBD1 (5 bases). Germline V lookup: CDR1 SGHRS, CDR2 YFSETQ. The CDR3 has 15 residues. V was pared by 0 bases and J by 6 bases, with 12 bases between. This CDR3 reads CASSLAGGGDEKLFF. The CDR3 region has the DNA TGCGCCAGCAGCTTGGCCGGGGGGGGGGATGAAAAACTGTTTTTT. The entire variable domain, with the rest obtained from reference TRBV5-1 and TRBJ1-4, is as follows: KAGVTQTPRYLIKTRGQQVTLSCSPISGHRSVSWYQQTPGQGLQFLFEYFSETQRNKGNFPGRFSGRQFSNSRSEMNVSTLELGDSALYLCASSLAGGGDEKLFFGSGTQLSVL.

The chain links TRBV6-2 or TRBV6-3 to TRBJ2-4; a weak D match, TRBD1 (6 bases). This CDR3 region has 14 residues. Germline CDR1 is MNHEY and CDR2 is SVGEGT. The V end was cut by 5 bases, the J end by 7 bases, with 15 bases between. DNA of the CDR3: TGTGCCAGCAGTCCGGGACAAGGGGCTAACATTCAGTACTTC. This encodes CASSPGQGANIQYF.

CDR3 bases: TGTGCCAGCAGCTTAGCTTCACAGGGGAACACTGAAGCTTTCTTT. Its translation: CASSLASQGNTEAFF. This rearrangement joins TRBV7-9 to TRBJ1-1, with D perhaps matching TRBD1 (6 bases). The V gene lost 0 bases and the J gene lost 1 base, with 9 bases spanning the gap. Looked up from germline, CDR1 is SEHNR and CDR2 is FQNEAQ (reference sequence). The CDR3 runs to 15 residues.

The chain uses TRBV5-1 and TRBJ2-3, with D possibly being TRBD2 (6 bases). This CDR3 contains 18 residues. Per the germline V gene, CDR1 is SGHRS and CDR2 is YFSETQ. The germline V and J ends were trimmed by 0 bases and 11 bases, with 28 bases remaining between them. The CDR3 here is CASSLGGRKKLAYNEQYF. The CDR3 DNA sequence: TGCGCCAGCAGCTTGGGAGGACGCAAAAAACTAGCCTACAATGAGCAGTATTTT.

The chain links TRBV4-2 to TRBJ1-1; no clear D gene. The CDR3 is made up of 11 amino acids. Trimming removed 5 bases at V and 11 bases at J, with 12 bases between. The germline V gene encodes CDR1 LGHNA and CDR2 YNFKEQ. The CDR3 here is CASSTRGVAFF. In DNA, the CDR3 is TGTGCCAGCAGCACCCGGGGTGTGGCTTTCTTT.

This clonotype was seen more than once but under ten times. The chain links TRBV20-1 to TRBJ2-5, with 7 bases identical to TRBD1. The better agreement between TRBJ2-7 and the DNA end casts doubt on the J call. CDR1 DFQATT and CDR2 SNEGSKA come from the germline V gene (reference sequence). This CDR3 comprises 13 residues. CDR3 sequence reads: CSAVTGAYHEQYF. CDR3 bases: TGCAGTGCGGTCACAGGGGCTTACCACGAGCAGTACTTC.

The V gene is TRBV4-2, the J gene TRBJ2-2; a weak D match, TRBD1 (5 bases). This CDR3 is 14 amino acids long. Trimming pared 4 bases from V and 7 bases from J, leaving 13 bases between. From germline, CDR1 is LGHNA and CDR2 YNFKEQ. CDR3 protein: CASSPSQGLGELFF. The DNA for the CDR3 is TGTGCCAGCAGCCCATCGCAGGGTCTCGGGGAGCTGTTTTTT.

This clonotype appeared a few times. The J gene is TRBJ1-2, the V gene TRBV7-2, with D uncertain. The CDR3 loop spans 15 amino acids. Germline lookup yields CDR1 SGHTA and CDR2 FQGNSA. Trimming shortened V by 5 bases and J by 2 bases, and 15 bases separated the two germline ends. The CDR3 nucleotides are TGTGCCAGCAGCCCTAAATCAAGGGTAAACTATGGCTACACCTTC. Translation: CASSPKSRVNYGYTF.

A few counts support this clonotype. The V call is TRBV10-3, the J call TRBJ1-5, with a possible D match to TRBD1 (5 bases). Trimming shortened V by 6 bases and J by 2 bases, and 11 bases separated the two germline ends. CDR1 is ENHRY and CDR2 is SYGVKD in the germline V gene. This CDR3 region has 14 residues. The CDR3 bases are TGTGCCATCAGCAGGGTGGCCGGCAATCAGCCCCAGCATTTT. This codes for CAISRVAGNQPQHF.

The chain uses TRBV9 and TRBJ1-2, with D possibly TRBD1 on 6 matching bases. The CDR3 is 16 amino acids. Trimming pared 3 bases from V and 0 bases from J, leaving 15 bases between. Germline V gene lookup returns CDR1 SGDLS and CDR2 YYNGEE. The DNA of the CDR3 is TGTGCCAGCAGCGGCCGCCTGGGACAAGCTAACTATGGCTACACCTTC. Translating it yields CASSGRLGQANYGYTF.

This chain connects TRBV28 to TRBJ2-2, with D uncertain. There are 12 residues in the CDR3. V lost 4 bases to trimming and J lost 5 bases, with 5 bases between them. Germline lookup yields CDR1 MDHEN and CDR2 SYDVKM. DNA of the CDR3: TGTGCCAGCAGTTCACAGACCGGGGAGCTGTTTTTT. This translates into CASSSQTGELFF.